This T cell receptor (beta chain) stems from a study of shared clonotypes between healthy human individuals. Looking at the study overall: CD8 memory received one plate per donor, CD8 naive two, CD4 memory three and CD4 naive three.

Researchers ran the assay at a deep level. Genomic DNA per cell subset filled all wells of several immunoSEQ plates. The repertoire was sequenced with immunoSEQ multiplex PCR; TCRdb's copy has only in-frame clones and lacks some. The sample comprises under 2,000,000 clones, approximately 94% of which are singletons, and 0.9% to 1.5% rests with the top ten. CDR3 length equals 11 residues. V was clipped by 5 bases and J by 3 bases, with 5 bases between them. Per germline, CDR1 MNHEY and CDR2 SVGAGI. For this clone: The identical CDR3 is also encoded by other nucleotide sequences in the sample.

CD45RO negativity and positive selection for CCR7 defined naive CD8 cells, a population that excluded terminally differentiated effector memory CD45RA+ cells. The genes are TRBV6-5 and TRBJ2-7; D call uncertain. The TCR originated in a man aged 18 to 29 in good health. The sequenced sample consisted of naive CD8+ T cells sorted from blood. The CDR3, as DNA: TGTGCCAGCAGTAATGGCTACGAGCAGTACTTC. Protein: CASSNGYEQYF.